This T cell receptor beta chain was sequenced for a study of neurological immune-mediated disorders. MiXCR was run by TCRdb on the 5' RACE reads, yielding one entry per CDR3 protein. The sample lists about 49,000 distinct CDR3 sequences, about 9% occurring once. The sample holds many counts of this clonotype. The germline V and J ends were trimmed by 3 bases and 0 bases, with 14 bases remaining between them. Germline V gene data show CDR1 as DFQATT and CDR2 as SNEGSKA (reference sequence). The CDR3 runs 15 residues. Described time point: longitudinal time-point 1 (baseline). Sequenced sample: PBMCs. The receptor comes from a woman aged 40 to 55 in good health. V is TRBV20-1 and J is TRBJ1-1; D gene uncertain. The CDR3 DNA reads TGCAGTGCTAGTTGGCAGACGCTTGTGAACACTGAAGCTTTCTTT. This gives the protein CSASWQTLVNTEAFF.